The sequence of this TCR beta chain was determined in a study of regulatory T cells in long-lasting Graves disease. Study at large: Graves' patients, newly diagnosed, had taken antithyroid drugs under 3 months.

The sample holds many counts of this clonotype. Mismatch with germline at one junction end may stem from a read error. CDR1 is SGHTA and CDR2 is FQGNSA in the germline V gene. This CDR3 is built from 14 residues. Regarding time point: newly diagnosed GD, antithyroid drugs for less than 3 months. From PBMCs, RNA was extracted and then used to make the TCR library. Relying on iRepertoire HTBI primers and Arm-PCR of CDR3 regions, the team built TCR beta libraries. The authors' processing: Throughout the samples, researchers identified some 57 TRBV and some 13 TRBJ segments. Each CDR3 protein gets one entry after TCRdb re-called the multiplex PCR reads with MiXCR. For this entry, the V and J calls and clone size follow TCRdb and not the study's own pipeline. The sample records 250,000 to 400,000 distinct CDR3 sequences, 15% to 20% being singletons.

The rearrangement joins TRBV7-2 to TRBJ1-1; a weak D match, TRBD1 (6 bases). The receptor was isolated from a female donor with Graves disease. Source: peripheral blood mononuclear cells (PBMCs), taken at new diagnosis, from a patient treated with antithyroid drugs. CDR3 coding DNA: TGTGCCAGCAGTTTAGGGGGGATGAGGACTGAAGCTTTCTTT. Its protein is CASSLGGMRTEAFF.